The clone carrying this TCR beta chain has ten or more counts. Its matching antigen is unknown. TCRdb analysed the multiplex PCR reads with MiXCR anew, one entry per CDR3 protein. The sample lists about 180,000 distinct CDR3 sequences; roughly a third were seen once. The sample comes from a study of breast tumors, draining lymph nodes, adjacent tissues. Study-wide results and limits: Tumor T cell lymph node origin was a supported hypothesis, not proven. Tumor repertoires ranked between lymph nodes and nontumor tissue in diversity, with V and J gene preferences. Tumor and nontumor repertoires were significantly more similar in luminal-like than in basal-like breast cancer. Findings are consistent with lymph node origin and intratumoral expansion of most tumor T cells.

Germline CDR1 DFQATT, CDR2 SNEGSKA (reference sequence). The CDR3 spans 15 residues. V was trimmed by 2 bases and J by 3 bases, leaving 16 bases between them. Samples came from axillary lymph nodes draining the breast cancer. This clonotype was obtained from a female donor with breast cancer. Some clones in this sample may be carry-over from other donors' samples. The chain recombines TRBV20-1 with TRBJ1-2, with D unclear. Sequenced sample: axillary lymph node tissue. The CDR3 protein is CSARWAAGLHYGYTF. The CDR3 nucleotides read TGCAGTGCTAGATGGGCGGCCGGGCTCCACTATGGCTACACCTTC.